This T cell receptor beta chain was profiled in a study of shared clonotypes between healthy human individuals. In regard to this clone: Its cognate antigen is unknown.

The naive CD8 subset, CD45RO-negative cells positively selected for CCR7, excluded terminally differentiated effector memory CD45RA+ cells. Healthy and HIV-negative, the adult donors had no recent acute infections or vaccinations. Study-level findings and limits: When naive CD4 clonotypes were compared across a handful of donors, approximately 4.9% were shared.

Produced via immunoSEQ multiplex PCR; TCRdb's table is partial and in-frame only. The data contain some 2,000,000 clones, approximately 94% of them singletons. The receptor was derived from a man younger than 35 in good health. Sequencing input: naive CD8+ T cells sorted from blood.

The CDR3 DNA follows: TGTGCCAGTACCGATAACCCGGGACAGGGGATAGGGAATCAGCCCCAGCATTTT. It is translated as CASTDNPGQGIGNQPQHF. The gene calls are TRBV19 and TRBJ1-5; 10 nucleotides line up with TRBD1. This CDR3 spans 18 amino acids. Germline values: CDR1 LNHDA, CDR2 SQIVND (reference sequence). The V segment lost 7 bases and the J segment 4 bases; nucleotides outside the gene matches: 16.